This record looks at one TCR beta chain sequence and its context. Antigen specificity is unknown. These data belong to a study of vaccination and CD4 T cells after COVID-19. About the study: Investigators drew the post-COVID samples a median around 93 days after diagnosis, with a range of 35 to 161.

Indicated treatment: roughly 11-day PBMC culture with coronavirus spike peptide pools or control peptides (ViraFEST assay). After expanding antigen-specific T cells with peptide pools, ViraFEST sequenced their TCRs. On day 3 and again on day 7, fresh IL-2 medium was used to replace half the medium. Cultured CD4+ T-cell DNA underwent Oncomine TCR Beta short-read sequencing. TCRdb re-derived calls from the PCR reads in MiXCR, one entry per CDR3 protein. The sample shows just under 20,000 distinct CDR3 sequences, about 42% of them seen only once. Germline V gives CDR1 MNHNS, CDR2 SASEGT. CDR3 length: 12 amino acids. The germline V and J ends were trimmed by 10 bases and 4 bases, with 13 bases remaining between them.

The chain employs TRBV6-1 and TRBJ1-2; no definite D call. This sequence was found in a human donor who received a COVID-19 vaccine. The material was CD4+ T cells from blood, cultured in vitro, obtained before SARS-CoV-2 vaccination. The CDR3 sequence: CATLPRPYGYTF. The CDR3 DNA reads as TGTGCCACCCTACCCAGACCCTATGGCTACACCTTC.